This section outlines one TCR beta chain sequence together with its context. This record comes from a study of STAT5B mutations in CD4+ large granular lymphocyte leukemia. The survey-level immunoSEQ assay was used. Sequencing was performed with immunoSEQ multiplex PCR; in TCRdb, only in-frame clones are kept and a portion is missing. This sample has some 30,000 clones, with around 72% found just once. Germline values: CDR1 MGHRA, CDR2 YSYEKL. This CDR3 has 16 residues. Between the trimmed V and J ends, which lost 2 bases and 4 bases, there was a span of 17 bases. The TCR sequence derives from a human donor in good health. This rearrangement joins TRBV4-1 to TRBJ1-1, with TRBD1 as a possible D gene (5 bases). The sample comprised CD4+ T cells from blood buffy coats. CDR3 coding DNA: TGCGCCAGCAGCCAACCTCAAGGGGAGGTTCGCACTGAAGCTTTCTTT. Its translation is CASSQPQGEVRTEAFF.